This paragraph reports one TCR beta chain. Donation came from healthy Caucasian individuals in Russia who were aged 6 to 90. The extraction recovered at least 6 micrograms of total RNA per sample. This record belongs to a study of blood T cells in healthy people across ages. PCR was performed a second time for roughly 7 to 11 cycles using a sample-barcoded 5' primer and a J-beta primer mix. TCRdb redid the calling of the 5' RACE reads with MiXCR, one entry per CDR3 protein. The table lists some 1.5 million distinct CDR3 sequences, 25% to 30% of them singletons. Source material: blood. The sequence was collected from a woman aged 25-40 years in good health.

This CDR3 reads CSAKSMSGTGSGETQYF. The CDR3 nucleotides are TGCAGTGCTAAATCCATGAGCGGGACCGGGAGTGGGGAGACCCAGTACTTC. V gene TRBV20-1 combines with J gene TRBJ2-5; 7 nucleotides agree with TRBD2. Germline values: CDR1 DFQATT, CDR2 SNEGSKA (reference sequence). Germline trimming cut 4 bases from V and 5 bases from J; bases unmatched to any gene: 19. CDR3 length: 17 amino acids.